This T cell receptor beta chain was profiled in a study of shared clonotypes between healthy human individuals. Study-level results: Some naive CD4 clonotypes, about 5%, turned up in common across several donors. Generally, naive subsets came out with larger estimated richness than memory subsets. Clonotype sharing among donors, it was expected, would be affected by sequencing depth.

The CDR3 covers 15 residues. Trimming stripped 0 bases from V and 9 bases from J, with 18 bases between. Germline CDR1 reads MNHEY; CDR2 reads SVGAGI. Using immunoSEQ multiplex PCR, the repertoire was profiled, and TCRdb retains in-frame clones only, with some absent. This table has a few million clones, 85% to 95% appearing once. The donors, all of them Caucasian adults, lived in Nashville, Tennessee. This clone was seen once. The target antigen is unknown. Sequencing was performed on naive CD4+ T cells from PBMCs. Sample subset: CD45RA+ positively selected. V usage is TRBV6-5 and J usage is TRBJ2-7; a possible D gene is TRBD2 (7 bases). The TCR originated in a man aged 18 to 30 in good health. Some clones in this sample may be carry-over from other donors' samples. The DNA of the CDR3 is TGTGCCAGCAGTTACTCGGCGGGGGCTCTGGGTGGGCAGTACTTC. Protein product: CASSYSAGALGGQYF.